A selection of T cell receptor beta chains follows, all from one sample in a study of blood T cell repertoires in COVID-19. The assay was immunoSEQ multiplex PCR, and TCRdb's table has in-frame clones only and misses some. The table includes about 170,000 clones, roughly 90% detected once. The sample comprised peripheral blood. The origin of the receptors is a man aged 30-40 years with COVID-19, enrolled during active disease. Each CDR3 is given with its conserved first and last residue. D genes are given only for firm matches. Clone size, where shown, is once, few, many, or a class for clones that have expanded.

j_call d_call clone_size v_call cdr3_aa cdr3_nt
TRBJ2-5 TRBD1 - TRBV5-6 CASSLGLGQGYQETQYF TGTGCCAGCAGCTTGGGTCTGGGACAGGGCTACCAAGAGACCCAGTACTTC
TRBJ2-5 - - TRBV19 CASSIRGEVETQYF TGTGCCAGTAGTATCAGGGGGGAGGTGGAGACCCAGTACTTC
TRBJ1-2 - - TRBV28 CASSLQQLDNYGYTF TGTGCCAGCAGTTTACAGCAACTAGATAACTATGGCTACACCTTC
TRBJ1-5 TRBD1 - TRBV6-6 CASGGTVRQPQHF TGTGCCAGCGGGGGGACAGTTCGCCAGCCCCAGCATTTT
TRBJ1-2 - - TRBV27 CASSFQDSYGYTF TGTGCCAGCAGTTTCCAAGACTCATATGGCTACACCTTC
TRBJ1-1 - - TRBV12-3/TRBV12-4 CASSFSDTEAFF TGTGCCAGCAGTTTCTCGGACACTGAAGCTTTCTTT
TRBJ1-6 - - TRBV5-4 CASSSRTYDNSPLHF TGTGCCAGCAGCTCGCGGACATACGATAATTCACCCCTCCACTTT
TRBJ2-3 TRBD2 - TRBV18 CASSPSPPGGSYTDTQYF TGTGCCAGCTCACCTTCCCCCCCGGGCGGGAGTTACACAGATACGCAGTATTTT
TRBJ2-3 - few TRBV9 CASSPVRGDTQYF TGTGCCAGCAGCCCGGTGAGGGGGGATACGCAGTATTTT
TRBJ2-7 TRBD1 - TRBV5-5 CASSQGQGLSEQYF TGTGCCAGCAGCCAGGGACAGGGGCTAAGCGAGCAGTACTTC
TRBJ2-3 - - TRBV12-3/TRBV12-4 CASSPDIDTQYF TGTGCCAGCAGTCCAGACATAGATACGCAGTATTTT
TRBJ2-5 TRBD2 - TRBV3-1/TRBV3-2 CASSRAIHVYSGEAQETQYF TGTGCCAGCAGCCGGGCCATCCATGTGTACAGCGGGGAAGCTCAAGAGACCCAGTACTTC
TRBJ1-2 TRBD1 - TRBV7-2 CASSPRTGGRGYTF TGTGCCAGCAGCCCGAGAACAGGGGGCCGTGGCTACACCTTC
TRBJ2-1 - - TRBV29-1 CSVVSSPNNEQFF TGCAGCGTTGTATCCTCACCTAACAATGAGCAGTTCTTC
TRBJ1-2 - - TRBV7-2 CASSFGWVGGISGYTF TGTGCCAGCAGCTTTGGGTGGGTGGGGGGAATAAGTGGCTACACCTTC
TRBJ1-1 - - TRBV19 CASSIVTGSEAFF TGTGCCAGTAGTATCGTGACGGGGTCTGAAGCTTTCTTT
TRBJ1-2 - - TRBV28 CASGESVGYTF TGTGCCTCGGGGGAATCGGTTGGCTACACCTTC
TRBJ1-1 - - TRBV6-5 CASSYSIRVAAFF TGTGCCAGCAGTTACTCGATCAGGGTGGCAGCTTTCTTT
TRBJ1-2 - - TRBV5-6 CASSLLESQFGYTF TGTGCCAGCAGCTTGTTGGAGAGCCAATTTGGCTACACCTTC
TRBJ1-1 - - TRBV9 CASSVDYTNTEAFF TGTGCCAGCAGCGTAGATTACACGAACACTGAAGCTTTCTTT
TRBJ1-1 TRBD1 - TRBV2 CASSVDRGSEAFF TGTGCCAGCAGTGTGGACAGGGGGAGTGAAGCTTTCTTT
TRBJ1-6 - - TRBV19 CASKTNQWISSPLHF TGTGCCAGTAAGACAAATCAGTGGATAAGTTCACCCCTCCACTTT
TRBJ1-1 TRBD1 few TRBV7-9 CASSRGQGGSVTEAFF TGTGCCAGCAGCAGAGGACAGGGGGGTTCCGTCACTGAAGCTTTCTTT
TRBJ2-2 TRBD2 once TRBV7-2 CASVPGGTNTGELFF TGTGCCAGCGTCCCGGGGGGGACGAACACCGGGGAGCTGTTTTTT
TRBJ2-7 TRBD1 - TRBV9 CASSVDRGHYEQYF TGTGCCAGCAGCGTGGACAGGGGGCACTACGAGCAGTACTTC
TRBJ1-5 TRBD1 - TRBV20-1 CSTGDQPQHF TGCAGTACAGGGGATCAGCCCCAGCATTTT
TRBJ2-5 TRBD1 - TRBV7-9 CASSSPDRVGETQYF TGTGCCAGCAGCTCCCCTGACAGGGTAGGAGAGACCCAGTACTTC
TRBJ1-1 TRBD1 - TRBV19 CASSTGTGWDTEAFF TGTGCCAGTAGTACCGGGACAGGGTGGGACACTGAAGCTTTCTTT
TRBJ1-1 - - TRBV5-6 CASSLERQLNTEAFF TGTGCCAGCAGCTTGGAGAGGCAATTGAACACTGAAGCTTTCTTT
TRBJ2-7 TRBD1 - TRBV19 CASSIGLRDRDLPAYEQYF TGTGCCAGTAGTATAGGGCTCCGGGACAGGGACCTCCCGGCCTACGAGCAGTACTTC
TRBJ2-4 TRBD1 - TRBV5-6 CASSLYRDRGRLAKNIQYF TGTGCCAGCAGCTTGTACCGGGACAGGGGGCGCTTGGCCAAAAACATTCAGTACTTC
TRBJ1-1 TRBD1 once TRBV7-9 CASSFLPGQGGGTEAFF TGTGCCAGCAGCTTCCTCCCGGGACAGGGTGGGGGCACTGAAGCTTTCTTT
TRBJ2-1 TRBD1 once TRBV24-1 CATSGTGTGDNNEQFF TGTGCCACCAGTGGCACCGGGACAGGGGACAACAATGAGCAGTTCTTC
TRBJ1-2 TRBD1 - TRBV29-1 CSVGLGTGDVYTF TGCAGCGTCGGACTAGGGACAGGGGATGTCTACACCTTC
TRBJ1-5 - - TRBV24-1 CATSDSGSNQPQHF TGTGCCACCAGTGATTCAGGGAGCAATCAGCCCCAGCATTTT
TRBJ2-6 TRBD1 - TRBV10-1 CASSEGQGHSGANVLTF TGCGCCAGCAGTGAGGGACAGGGACACTCTGGGGCCAACGTCCTGACTTTC
TRBJ2-7 TRBD2 few TRBV4-1 CASSQGGPRALAGEGKQYF TGCGCCAGCAGCCAAGGCGGGCCCCGCGCACTAGCGGGAGAGGGGAAGCAGTACTTC
TRBJ1-1 TRBD1 - TRBV7-6 CASSVNRDRVRGTEAFF TGTGCCAGCAGCGTCAATCGGGACAGGGTAAGGGGCACTGAAGCTTTCTTT
TRBJ1-1 - - TRBV10-3 CAISDRGRTEAFF TGTGCCATCAGTGACAGGGGTAGGACTGAAGCTTTCTTT
TRBJ1-5 - - TRBV18 CASSQGSDQPQHF TGTGCCAGCTCCCAGGGGTCGGATCAGCCCCAGCATTTT
TRBJ1-1 - - TRBV11-2 CASSLDPQSEAFF TGTGCCAGCAGCTTAGATCCGCAGTCAGAAGCTTTCTTT
TRBJ1-2 TRBD1 - TRBV23-1 CASSQTRDRGRRGYTF TGCGCCAGCAGTCAAACCCGGGACAGGGGGCGGAGGGGCTACACCTTC
TRBJ1-5 - few TRBV5-1 CASSTGTGNQPQHF TGCGCCAGCAGTACAGGGACGGGCAATCAGCCCCAGCATTTT
TRBJ1-4 - once TRBV29-1 CSVEGGSNEKLFF TGCAGCGTTGAAGGGGGCTCTAATGAAAAACTGTTTTTT